The 30 T cell receptor beta chains listed next were all sequenced from one sample in a study of CD8 T cells in Susac syndrome. Random hexamers served to reverse transcribe roughly 0.5 to 1 ug RNA. Each CDR3 protein is one row after TCRdb ran MiXCR on the immunoSEQ multiplex PCR reads. The table lists approximately 100,000 distinct CDR3 sequences, approximately 91% of them singletons, with less than 0.15% in the top ten. The sequenced material came from CD4+ T cells from PBMCs. The receptors stem from a human donor in good health.

The V gene is TRBV4-2, the J gene TRBJ1-2, with 7 bases that match TRBD1. The germline V gene has CDR1 LGHNA and CDR2 YNFKEQ. J lost 7 bases, V lost 2 bases, and 16 bases had no gene match. CDR3 length equals 17 residues. The CDR3 nucleotides are TGTGCCAGCAGCCAACCAACCGGGACAGCCATACTGGGTGGCTACACCTTC. Its translation: CASSQPTGTAILGGYTF.

The chain carries TRBV23-1 and TRBJ2-2, with D perhaps being TRBD1 or TRBD2 (6 bases each). TRBV23-1 is sorted into the ORF group, with uncertain function. The V end lost 0 bases, the J end lost 7 bases, and 15 bases lay between the germline ends. This CDR3 is 16 amino acids long. Here the CDR3 DNA reads TGCGCCAGCAGTCAATCGGGGGGCAGGGGTCTCGGGGAGCTGTTTTTT. Translation gives CASSQSGGRGLGELFF.

This rearrangement joins TRBV20-1 to TRBJ1-3; D gene uncertain. V was shortened by 6 bases and J by 1 base, with 16 bases between the two germline ends. The germline V gene encodes CDR1 DFQATT and CDR2 SNEGSKA (reference sequence). CDR3 length equals 15 residues. CDR3 sequence (DNA): TGCAGTGCCCTGGAGTTTGCCGGATCTGGAAACACCATATATTTT. Encoded protein: CSALEFAGSGNTIYF.

This clonotype was seen only a few times. The chain couples TRBV3-1 to TRBJ1-2; D remains unclear. The CDR3 runs to 12 residues. Germline V gene lookup returns CDR1 LGHDT and CDR2 YNNKEL (reference sequence). Trimming took off 1 base at V and 4 bases at J, with 4 bases between the two ends. CDR3 region: CASSQAGYGYTF. The CDR3 DNA is TGTGCCAGCAGCCAAGCCGGCTATGGCTACACCTTC. The variable domain in full, completed from reference TRBV3-1 and TRBJ1-2, reads DTAVSQTPKYLVTQMGNDKSIKCEQNLGHDTMYWYKQDSKKFLKIMFSYNNKELIINETVPNRFSPKSPDKAHLNLHINSLELGDSAVYFCASSQAGYGYTFGSGTRLTVV.

The chain joins TRBV20-1 to TRBJ1-6, with 7 bases identical to TRBD1. Germline V gene sequence: CDR1 DFQATT, CDR2 SNEGSKA (reference sequence). The J segment lost 2 bases and the V segment lost 5 bases, leaving 3 bases of the junction unmatched. This CDR3 is 14 amino acids long. CDR3 DNA sequence: TGCAGTGCTGAGACAGGGACCTATAATTCACCCCTCCACTTT. Its translation is CSAETGTYNSPLHF.

The chain combines TRBV9 with TRBJ2-1; perhaps TRBD2 as D (5 bases). Trimming removed 3 bases at V and 9 bases at J, with 13 bases between. Germline CDR1 SGDLS, CDR2 YYNGEE. The CDR3 spans 13 residues. The chain's CDR3 is CASSATLVGEQFF. CDR3 sequence (DNA): TGTGCCAGCAGCGCAACACTAGTGGGTGAGCAGTTCTTC. Full variable domain (outside the CDR3, taken from reference TRBV9 and TRBJ2-1): DSGVTQTPKHLITATGQRVTLRCSPRSGDLSVYWYQQSLDQGLQFLIQYYNGEERAKGNILERFSAQQFPDLHSELNLSSLELGDSALYFCASSATLVGEQFFGPGTRLTVL.

J is TRBJ2-2 and V is TRBV9; unclear D gene. Per germline, CDR1 SGDLS and CDR2 YYNGEE. With 1 base removed from V and 6 bases from J, the gap between germline ends came to 7 bases. The length of the CDR3 is 13 residues. The CDR3 reads CASSVSQAGELFF. The DNA for the CDR3 is TGTGCCAGCAGCGTATCGCAGGCCGGGGAGCTGTTTTTT.

This rearrangement joins TRBV13 to TRBJ2-2; 8 nucleotides agree with TRBD1. Trimming removed 6 bases from V and 5 bases from J; junction bases left unmatched: 20. Germline V gene data show CDR1 as PRHDT and CDR2 as FYEKMQ (reference sequence). The CDR3 is 19 amino acids. The CDR3 sequence is CASRTRARGPKGLTGELFF. Here the CDR3 DNA reads TGTGCCAGCAGAACGCGGGCCAGGGGGCCAAAGGGGTTAACCGGGGAGCTGTTTTTT.

The CDR3 sequence: CASSARQGSTEAFF. The CDR3 DNA is TGTGCCAGCAGCGCCCGACAGGGAAGCACTGAAGCTTTCTTT. The chain couples TRBV13 to TRBJ1-1; TRBD1 aligns across 7 bases. After removal of 5 bases from V and 4 bases from J, the junction contained 7 bases not matched to a gene. Germline CDR1 and CDR2: PRHDT and FYEKMQ (reference sequence). This CDR3 comprises 14 residues.

The rearrangement links TRBV20-1 to TRBJ2-7, with unresolved D. The V gene lost 6 bases and the J gene lost 0 bases, with 15 bases spanning the gap. Looked up from germline, CDR1 is DFQATT and CDR2 is SNEGSKA (reference sequence). This CDR3 spans 14 amino acids. The CDR3 loop is CSAASPESSYEQYF. As DNA, the CDR3 is TGCAGTGCGGCCTCCCCGGAAAGCTCCTACGAGCAGTACTTC.

This chain joins TRBV7-9 and TRBJ2-3; D assignment may be TRBD1 or TRBD2 (6 bases each). V lost 7 bases, J lost 0 bases, and 17 bases lay in between. In germline, CDR1 is SEHNR, CDR2 FQNEAQ (reference sequence). The CDR3 is 16 amino acids. CDR3 sequence (DNA): TGTGCCAGCATCCCGAGTCGGGGGCTAAGCACAGATACGCAGTATTTT. Translating gives CASIPSRGLSTDTQYF. The full variable domain, with the rest looked up from reference TRBV7-9 and TRBJ2-3, is DTGVSQNPRHKITKRGQNVTFRCDPISEHNRLYWYRQTLGQGPEFLTYFQNEAQLEKSRLLSDRFSAERPKGSFSTLEIQRTEQGDSAMYLCASIPSRGLSTDTQYFGPGTRLTVL.

This clonotype showed up just once. This chain uses TRBV20-1 with TRBJ2-1, with 9 bases aligning to TRBD2. Per the germline V gene, CDR1 is DFQATT and CDR2 is SNEGSKA (reference sequence). V was pared by 4 bases and J by 4 bases, with 8 bases of the junction left unmatched. The CDR3 is 15 residues long. This CDR3 is CSATLISGRYNEQFF. CDR3 nucleotide sequence: TGCAGTGCTACACTCATTAGCGGGAGATACAATGAGCAGTTCTTC.

V gene TRBV7-9 combines with J gene TRBJ2-5, with TRBD1 matching over 7 bases. J gave up 3 bases and V 3 bases, and 4 bases lay outside the gene matches. Germline assignment: CDR1 SEHNR and CDR2 FQNEAQ (reference sequence). The CDR3 extends over 14 amino acids. This CDR3 reads CASSFTGTEETQYF. CDR3 in DNA: TGTGCCAGCAGCTTTACCGGGACAGAAGAGACCCAGTACTTC.

This sequence joins TRBV6-5 and TRBJ2-2, with D possibly called TRBD1 or TRBD2 (5 bases each). The V end lost 0 bases, the J end lost 5 bases, and 13 bases lay between the germline ends. Germline assignment: CDR1 MNHEY and CDR2 SVGAGI. This CDR3 has 16 amino acids. CDR3 in amino acids: CASSYSLGVATGELFF. DNA of the CDR3: TGTGCCAGCAGTTACTCATTGGGGGTGGCGACCGGGGAGCTGTTTTTT.

This chain joins TRBV6-1 and TRBJ2-3, with 9 positions matching TRBD2. Germline V lookup: CDR1 MNHNS, CDR2 SASEGT. Trimming took 5 bases from V and 7 from J; bases not matched to a gene: 16. The CDR3 is made up of 17 amino acids. CDR3 region: CASSTGVGAGGPHTQYF. The CDR3 DNA reads as TGTGCCAGCAGTACCGGGGTAGGGGCGGGAGGGCCACATACGCAGTATTTT.

The gene calls are TRBV18 and TRBJ1-5; the D gene is possibly TRBD1 (5 bases). Germline V gene sequence: CDR1 KGHSH, CDR2 LQKENI. V lost 4 bases and J lost 5, with 12 bases in between. The CDR3 sequence is 14 residues long. CDR3 in DNA: TGTGCCAGCTCACTTACTGACAGCGATCAGCCCCAGCATTTT. As protein: CASSLTDSDQPQHF.

The genes are TRBV4-3 and TRBJ2-7; 8 bases match TRBD1. CDR1 and CDR2 from the germline V gene are LGHNA and YSLEER. This CDR3 comprises 13 residues. After removal of 8 bases from V and 5 bases from J, the junction contained 8 bases not matched to a gene. CDR3 nucleotides: TGCGCCAGCCGTTATACAGGGGGACACGAGCAGTACTTC. Residues: CASRYTGGHEQYF.

A single count supports this clonotype. The chain couples TRBV5-6 to TRBJ1-2; tentatively, D is TRBD1 (5 bases). Trimming left V 4 bases short and J 8 bases short, with 9 bases between. Germline V gene data show CDR1 as SGHDT and CDR2 as YYEEEE. The CDR3 loop spans 11 amino acids. The CDR3 sequence is CASSVGVGYTF. The CDR3 bases are TGTGCCAGCAGCGTGGGGGTCGGCTACACCTTC.

CDR3 protein: CASSRISQGSIPLNTEAFF. CDR3 nucleotides: TGTGCCAGCAGTCGTATATCACAGGGCTCCATTCCCCTGAACACTGAAGCTTTCTTT. The chain couples TRBV6-1 to TRBJ1-1; a weak D match, TRBD1 (6 bases). Deletions cut 5 bases from V and 0 bases from J, with 25 bases between. This CDR3 has 19 residues. Germline V lookup: CDR1 MNHNS, CDR2 SASEGT.

About this clonotype itself: An end of the junction differs from the germline gene, which may be a read error. This chain joins TRBV6-5 and TRBJ1-5; D gene unclear. The germline V gene has CDR1 MNHEY and CDR2 SVGAGI. The CDR3 has 16 residues. This CDR3 is CTSSYSYTDSNQPQHF. CDR3 DNA sequence: TGTACCAGCAGTTACTCCTACACCGATAGCAATCAGCCCCAGCATTTT.

The chain recombines TRBV4-1 with TRBJ2-7, with D uncertain. V was shortened by 6 bases and J by 0 bases, with 15 bases between the two germline ends. There are 15 residues in the CDR3. The germline V gene has CDR1 MGHRA and CDR2 YSYEKL. The CDR3 DNA follows: TGCGCCAGCAGTCCTAAGGTATTAGGCTCCTACGAGCAGTACTTC. It encodes CASSPKVLGSYEQYF.

The genes are TRBV7-9 and TRBJ1-2; no reliable D call. V was cut by 2 bases and J by 8 bases, with 12 bases left in between. The CDR3 spans 13 residues. Germline values: CDR1 SEHNR, CDR2 FQNEAQ (reference sequence). The CDR3 region has the DNA TGTGCCAGCAGCTTAAAATCCCAACAGGGCTACACCTTC. Residues: CASSLKSQQGYTF.

V and J are TRBV6-5 and TRBJ1-1; D is uncertain. Germline CDR1 reads MNHEY; CDR2 reads SVGAGI. The CDR3 consists of 14 residues. V lost 2 bases to trimming and J lost 3 bases, with 10 bases between them. The CDR3 coding sequence is TGTGCCAGCAGTTACGATGGGGAGTACACTGAAGCTTTCTTT. Translating gives CASSYDGEYTEAFF.

DNA of the CDR3: TGCAGCTCCGAGGAACAGGGGAACACTGAAGCTTTCTTT. Translating it yields CSSEEQGNTEAFF. This rearrangement joins TRBV29-1 to TRBJ1-1; TRBD1 is a possible D gene (6 bases). CDR1 and CDR2 from the germline V gene are SQVTM and ANQGSEA. This CDR3 contains 13 residues. V was cut by 8 bases and J by 1 base, with 14 bases left in between. The full variable domain, rest sourced from reference TRBV29-1 and TRBJ1-1, is SAVISQKPSRDICQRGTSLTIQCQVDSQVTMMFWYRQQPGQSLTLIATANQGSEATYESGFVIDKFPISRPNLTFSTLTVSNMSPEDSSIYLCSSEEQGNTEAFFGQGTRLTVV.

This chain links TRBV29-1 with TRBJ1-1; TRBD1 aligns across 7 bases. CDR3 size: 14 residues. CDR1 and CDR2 from the germline V gene are SQVTM and ANQGSEA. Losses at the gene ends were 2 bases for V and 7 bases for J; bases not matched to a gene: 10. CDR3 nucleotide sequence: TGCAGCGTTGAATTGAACCGCCGGGACAGTGAAGCTTTCTTT. This codes for CSVELNRRDSEAFF.

The chain carries TRBV2 and TRBJ1-2; the D gene is possibly TRBD1 (6 bases). The CDR3 is made up of 15 amino acids. In germline, CDR1 is SNHLY, CDR2 FYNNEI. V dropped 5 bases and J dropped 4 bases, with 17 bases sitting between them. The CDR3 reads CASSNLPGAPYGYTF. CDR3 DNA: TGTGCCAGCAGTAATCTCCCAGGGGCGCCCTATGGCTACACCTTC. The variable domain in full, completed from reference TRBV2 and TRBJ1-2, reads EPEVTQTPSHQVTQMGQEVILRCVPISNHLYFYWYRQILGQKVEFLVSFYNNEISEKSEIFDDQFSVERPDGSNFTLKIRSTKLEDSAMYFCASSNLPGAPYGYTFGSGTRLTVV.

The rearrangement joins TRBV9 to TRBJ2-2, with TRBD2 identical over 9 bases. V shed 5 bases and J 1 base; nucleotides not matched to a gene: 6. CDR1 is SGDLS, CDR2 YYNGEE, per germline. The CDR3 spans 16 residues. This CDR3 is CASSFSGGQNTGELFF. The CDR3 coding sequence is TGTGCCAGCAGTTTTAGCGGGGGCCAGAACACCGGGGAGCTGTTTTTT.

The CDR3 is CASSSRPKRRQAGPESRELFF. CDR3 nucleotide sequence: TGTGCCAGCAGCTCCAGACCTAAAAGAAGACAGGCCGGCCCCGAGAGTAGGGAGCTGTTTTTT. The chain combines TRBV5-6 with TRBJ2-2, with a possible D match to TRBD1 (6 bases). Germline V gives CDR1 SGHDT, CDR2 YYEEEE. This CDR3 spans 21 amino acids. The germline V and J ends were trimmed by 3 bases and 9 bases, with 36 bases remaining between them.

V usage is TRBV5-1 and J usage is TRBJ2-2; D is undetermined. Trimming removed 3 bases at V and 0 bases at J, with 9 bases between. The CDR3 extends over 15 amino acids. Germline V CDR1 and CDR2: SGHRS, YFSETQ. The CDR3 here is CASSYGVTNTGELFF. The CDR3, as DNA: TGCGCCAGCAGCTATGGCGTTACGAACACCGGGGAGCTGTTTTTT.

V usage is TRBV29-1 and J usage is TRBJ1-1; 9 bases are a match to TRBD1. Per germline, CDR1 SQVTM and CDR2 ANQGSEA. There are 13 residues in the CDR3. V shed 3 bases, J shed 1 base, and the junction held 0 bases outside the gene matches. The CDR3 protein is CSVEGQGNTEAFF. CDR3 coding DNA: TGCAGCGTTGAGGGACAGGGGAACACTGAAGCTTTCTTT.